These 24 T cell receptor beta chains share one sample of origin, sequenced in a study of OX40 agonist ivuxolimab in advanced cancers. Repertoires were generated with immunoSEQ multiplex PCR, while TCRdb's copy carries only in-frame clones and drops some. The sample shows approximately 44,000 clones, 80% of them seen only once. This sample comprised CD4+ or CD8+ T cells sorted from blood, obtained in a trial of the OX40 agonist ivuxolimab. These receptors came from an adult with an advanced solid tumor such as melanoma, head and neck, liver or kidney cancer.

V gene TRBV19 combines with J gene TRBJ2-5; D not certain. V lost 5 bases, J lost 4 bases, and 8 bases lay in between. CDR1 LNHDA and CDR2 SQIVND come from the germline V gene (reference sequence). This CDR3 comprises 12 residues. CDR3 protein: CASSQVGETQYF. In DNA form, the CDR3 reads TGTGCCAGTAGTCAAGTCGGAGAGACCCAGTACTTC.

This sequence joins TRBV10-3 and TRBJ2-7, with D tentatively TRBD1 (5 bases). Looked up from germline, CDR1 is ENHRY and CDR2 is SYGVKD. This CDR3 is built from 15 residues. V was cut by 6 bases and J by 3 bases, with 18 bases left in between. The CDR3 nucleotides read TGTGCCATCAGCGATCAGGGTTTTGGGGACTACGAGCAGTACTTC. This translates into CAISDQGFGDYEQYF.

This clone has a handful of counts. The V call is TRBV2, the J call TRBJ2-1, with 11 nucleotides matching TRBD2. CDR3 length: 17 amino acids. Germline CDR1 is SNHLY and CDR2 is FYNNEI. V dropped 7 bases and J dropped 0; count of bases not matched to a gene: 8. The CDR3 DNA is TGTGCCAGCACCCCTAGCGGGAGGTACAGCTCCTACAATGAGCAGTTCTTC. It encodes CASTPSGRYSSYNEQFF.

Here the CDR3 DNA reads TGCGCCAGCAGCCAGGTCCCGGGACAGTCTAACTATGGCTACACCTTC. This codes for CASSQVPGQSNYGYTF. The rearrangement uses TRBV4-3 and TRBJ1-2; 7 bases line up with TRBD1. V was pared by 3 bases and J by 0 bases, with 7 bases of the junction left unmatched. The CDR3 runs 16 residues. Germline assignment: CDR1 LGHNA and CDR2 YSLEER.

This rearrangement joins TRBV9 to TRBJ2-1; D might be TRBD1 (7 bases). The CDR3 contains 16 residues. Per germline, CDR1 SGDLS and CDR2 YYNGEE. V dropped 4 bases and J dropped 1 base, with 15 bases sitting between them. CDR3 residues: CASSPSGGMSYNEQFF. The CDR3 bases are TGTGCCAGCAGCCCGTCAGGGGGGATGTCCTACAATGAGCAGTTCTTC.

The V gene is TRBV7-9, the J gene TRBJ2-2; 7 bases fit TRBD2. Germline V lookup: CDR1 SEHNR, CDR2 FQNEAQ (reference sequence). This CDR3 spans 14 amino acids. V lost 8 bases, J lost 1 base, and 4 bases stayed unmatched. The CDR3: CASRGVGNTGELFF. The DNA of the CDR3 is TGTGCCAGCCGGGGGGTAGGGAACACCGGGGAGCTGTTTTTT.

The chain carries TRBV18 and TRBJ1-1, with a tentative D call TRBD1 (5 bases). The germline V gene has CDR1 KGHSH and CDR2 LQKENI. This CDR3 contains 13 residues. V lost 3 bases to trimming and J lost 9 bases, with 14 bases between them. The CDR3 DNA reads TGTGCCAGCTCACCTAATACCCGGGACCAAGCTTTCTTT. Residues: CASSPNTRDQAFF.

The J gene is TRBJ2-2, the V gene TRBV6-5; possible D gene TRBD1, 5 bases. Germline V lookup: CDR1 MNHEY, CDR2 SVGAGI. The CDR3 has 15 amino acids. Trimming left V 8 bases short and J 6 bases short, with 19 bases between. The CDR3 loop reads CASGQGVRMAGELFF. CDR3 DNA sequence: TGTGCCAGCGGACAAGGGGTGAGAATGGCCGGGGAGCTGTTTTTT.

The chain combines TRBV11-2 with TRBJ1-1; 7 bases are a match to TRBD1. The germline V gene has CDR1 SGHAT and CDR2 FQNNGV. This CDR3 is built from 16 residues. Trimming took 3 bases from V and 1 from J; bases not matched to a gene: 8. In DNA, the CDR3 is TGTGCCAGCAGCTTCCTGACAGGGAGGCGGAACACTGAAGCTTTCTTT. This gives the protein CASSFLTGRRNTEAFF.

V gene TRBV19 combines with J gene TRBJ2-5; no reliable D call. This CDR3 has 14 residues. V was trimmed by 6 bases and J by 2 bases, leaving 13 bases between them. Germline CDR1 reads LNHDA; CDR2 reads SQIVND (reference sequence). The CDR3 loop is CASSIRVSQETQYF. CDR3 in DNA: TGTGCCAGTAGCATCAGAGTCTCACAAGAGACCCAGTACTTC.

The CDR3 sequence: CASRLDRVTEAFF. In nucleotides, the CDR3 is TGTGCCAGCAGACTAGACAGGGTCACTGAAGCTTTCTTT. The rearrangement joins TRBV11-2 to TRBJ1-1, with 7 bases identical to TRBD1. CDR3 length: 13 amino acids. The ends lost 6 bases at V and 4 bases at J; junction bases unmatched: 5. In germline, CDR1 is SGHAT, CDR2 FQNNGV. Drawing the rest from reference TRBV11-2 and TRBJ1-1, the complete variable domain is EAGVAQSPRYKIIEKRQSVAFWCNPISGHATLYWYQQILGQGPKLLIQFQNNGVVDDSQLPKDRFSAERLKGVDSTLKIQPAKLEDSAVYLCASRLDRVTEAFFGQGTRLTVV.

This chain uses TRBV11-3 with TRBJ1-6; D gene ambiguous. The germline V gene encodes CDR1 SGHNT and CDR2 YENEEA. The CDR3 is 14 residues long. The ends were cut back, 6 bases at V and 6 bases at J, with 12 bases in the middle. The CDR3 is CASSTSGTNSPLHF. The CDR3 nucleotides read TGTGCCAGCAGTACCTCGGGAACTAATTCACCCCTCCACTTT.

The V call is TRBV5-1, the J call TRBJ2-3, with TRBD1 matching over 7 bases. Germline CDR1 is SGHRS and CDR2 is YFSETQ. The V and J ends lost 0 bases and 1 base, in that order; junction bases with no gene match: 11. CDR3 length: 18 amino acids. CDR3 DNA: TGCGCCAGCAGCTTGGCCCGGACAGGCGGAGTGGGCACAGATACGCAGTATTTT. Amino acid sequence: CASSLARTGGVGTDTQYF.

Remarks on this clone: The identical CDR3 is also encoded by other nucleotide sequences in the sample. The chain employs TRBV6-1 and TRBJ1-5; D not resolved. The V end was cut by 2 bases, the J end by 4 bases, with 6 bases between. Germline loops: CDR1 MNHNS, CDR2 SASEGT. This CDR3 region has 13 residues. This CDR3 is CASSELSNQPQHF. The CDR3 DNA sequence: TGTGCCAGCAGTGAACTGTCGAATCAGCCCCAGCATTTT.

The chain has TRBV6-6 and TRBJ1-1; D ambiguous. Germline V gene data show CDR1 as MNHNY and CDR2 as SVGAGI (reference sequence). The germline V and J ends were trimmed by 0 bases and 5 bases, with 7 bases remaining between them. This CDR3 has 13 residues. The CDR3 spells CASSYSRGTEAFF. The CDR3 bases are TGTGCCAGCAGTTACTCAAGAGGGACTGAAGCTTTCTTT.

This clone was seen once. CDR3 in amino acids: CATLGTVGMNTEAFF. CDR3 nucleotides: TGTGCCACCCTAGGGACAGTCGGCATGAACACTGAAGCTTTCTTT. The rearrangement links TRBV18 to TRBJ1-1; 7 positions match TRBD1. The trim removed 10 bases at V and 0 bases at J, leaving 11 bases unmatched. The CDR3 consists of 15 residues. Germline V gives CDR1 KGHSH, CDR2 LQKENI.

The chain combines TRBV5-1 with TRBJ2-6; D ambiguous. CDR1 is SGHRS and CDR2 is YFSETQ in the germline V gene. This CDR3 contains 15 residues. V was cut by 4 bases and J by 1 base, with 9 bases left in between. The CDR3 DNA sequence: TGCGCCAGCAGCCTTCAGAGATCTGGGGCCAACGTCCTGACTTTC. Its translation is CASSLQRSGANVLTF.

The J gene is TRBJ1-2, the V gene TRBV4-1; tentatively, D is TRBD1 (6 bases). The germline gives CDR1 MGHRA, CDR2 YSYEKL. This CDR3 spans 14 amino acids. V lost 2 bases, J lost 6 bases, and 13 bases lay in between. The CDR3 sequence is CASSQRGGFDGYTF. The DNA for the CDR3 is TGCGCCAGCAGCCAACGAGGGGGTTTTGATGGCTACACCTTC.

The J gene is TRBJ2-1, the V gene TRBV7-9; the D gene could be TRBD1 or TRBD2 (6 bases each). V was pared by 3 bases and J by 6 bases, with 12 bases between. This CDR3 region has 14 residues. Germline CDR1 is SEHNR and CDR2 is FQNEAQ (reference sequence). For the CDR3, the DNA is TGTGCCAGCAGCTTCGGGGGCCCGGTCAATGAGCAGTTCTTC. This translates into CASSFGGPVNEQFF.

This clone was observed a handful of times. This rearrangement joins TRBV27 to TRBJ2-6; D is ambiguous. The CDR3 totals 14 residues. Deletions cut 5 bases from V and 4 bases from J, with 9 bases between. CDR1 and CDR2 (germline): MNHEY, SMNVEV (reference sequence). The CDR3 nucleotides are TGTGCCAGCAGTCCCGTGAGAGGGGCCAACGTCCTGACTTTC. It specifies CASSPVRGANVLTF.

The rearrangement uses TRBV28 and TRBJ2-3; no reliable D call. The CDR3 spans 13 residues. Germline assignment: CDR1 MDHEN and CDR2 SYDVKM. The V and J ends lost 6 bases and 4 bases respectively, with 11 bases between them. As DNA, the CDR3 is TGTGCCAGCAGAGGAGAGAACTCAGATACGCAGTATTTT. Protein sequence: CASRGENSDTQYF.

The V gene is TRBV30, the J gene TRBJ1-2; 10 bases align to TRBD1. The CDR3 is 12 amino acids. V was clipped by 7 bases and J by 7 bases; unmatched bases: 6. Germline loops: CDR1 GTSNPN, CDR2 SVGIG (reference sequence). Written as DNA, the CDR3 is TGTGCCTCCCCCGGGACAGGGGTTGGCTACACCTTC. Translation: CASPGTGVGYTF.

V gene TRBV5-1 combines with J gene TRBJ1-1; D might be TRBD1 (5 bases). The CDR3 loop spans 13 amino acids. Germline V gene data show CDR1 as SGHRS and CDR2 as YFSETQ. The germline V and J ends were trimmed by 4 bases and 6 bases, with 13 bases remaining between them. The CDR3 region has the DNA TGCGCCAGCAGCCAAAACCAGGGCTCTGAAGCTTTCTTT. Amino acids: CASSQNQGSEAFF.

This chain links TRBV2 with TRBJ2-7, with TRBD2 identical over 8 bases. Germline trimming cut 6 bases from V and 2 bases from J; bases unmatched to any gene: 9. Germline-derived CDR1 and CDR2 are SNHLY and FYNNEI. The CDR3 has 15 residues. CDR3 region: CASSPGGGLTYEQYF. The CDR3 coding sequence is TGTGCCAGCAGCCCCGGGGGGGGGCTAACCTACGAGCAGTACTTC.